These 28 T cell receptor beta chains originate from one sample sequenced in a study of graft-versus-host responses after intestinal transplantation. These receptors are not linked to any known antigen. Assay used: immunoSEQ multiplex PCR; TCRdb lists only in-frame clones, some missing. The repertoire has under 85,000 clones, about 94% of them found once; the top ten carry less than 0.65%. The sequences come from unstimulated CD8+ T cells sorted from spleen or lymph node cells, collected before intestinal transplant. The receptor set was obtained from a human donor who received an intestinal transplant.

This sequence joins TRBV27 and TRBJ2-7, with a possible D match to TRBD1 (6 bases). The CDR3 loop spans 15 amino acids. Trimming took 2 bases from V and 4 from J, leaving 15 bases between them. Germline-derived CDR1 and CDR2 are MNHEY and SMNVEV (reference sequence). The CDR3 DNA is TGTGCCAGCAGTTTAACCGGGACACACCAATACGAGCAGTACTTC. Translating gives CASSLTGTHQYEQYF.

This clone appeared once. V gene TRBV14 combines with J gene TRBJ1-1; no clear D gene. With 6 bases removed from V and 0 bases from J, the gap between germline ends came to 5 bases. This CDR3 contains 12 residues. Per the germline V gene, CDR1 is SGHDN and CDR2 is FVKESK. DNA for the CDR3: TGTGCCAGCAGACCGTTGAACACTGAAGCTTTCTTT. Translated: CASRPLNTEAFF.

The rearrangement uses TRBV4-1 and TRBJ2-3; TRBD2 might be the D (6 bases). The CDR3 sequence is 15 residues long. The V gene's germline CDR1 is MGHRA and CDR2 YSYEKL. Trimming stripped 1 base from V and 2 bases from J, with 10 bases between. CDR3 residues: CASSQAAGDTDTQYF. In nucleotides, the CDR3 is TGCGCCAGCAGCCAAGCAGCGGGCGACACAGATACGCAGTATTTT.

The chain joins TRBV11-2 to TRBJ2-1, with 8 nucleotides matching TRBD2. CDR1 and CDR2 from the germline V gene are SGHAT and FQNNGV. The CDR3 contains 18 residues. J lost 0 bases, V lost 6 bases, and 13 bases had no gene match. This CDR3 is CASRLDVVAGSSYNEQFF. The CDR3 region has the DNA TGTGCCAGCAGACTAGATGTCGTAGCGGGGAGCTCCTACAATGAGCAGTTCTTC.

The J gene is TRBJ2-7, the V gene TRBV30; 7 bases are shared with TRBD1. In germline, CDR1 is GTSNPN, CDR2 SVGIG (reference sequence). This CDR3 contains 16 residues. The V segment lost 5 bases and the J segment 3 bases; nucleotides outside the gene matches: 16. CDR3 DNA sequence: TGTGCCTGGGGGGTTCCTCTCCCGGGACAGAACTACGAGCAGTACTTC. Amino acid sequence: CAWGVPLPGQNYEQYF.

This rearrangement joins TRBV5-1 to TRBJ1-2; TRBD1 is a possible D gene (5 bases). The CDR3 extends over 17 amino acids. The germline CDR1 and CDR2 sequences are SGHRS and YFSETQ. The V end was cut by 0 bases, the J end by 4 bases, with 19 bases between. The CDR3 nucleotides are TGCGCCAGCAGCTTGGGATTTAATGAGGGGATCCTCTATGGCTACACCTTC. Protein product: CASSLGFNEGILYGYTF.

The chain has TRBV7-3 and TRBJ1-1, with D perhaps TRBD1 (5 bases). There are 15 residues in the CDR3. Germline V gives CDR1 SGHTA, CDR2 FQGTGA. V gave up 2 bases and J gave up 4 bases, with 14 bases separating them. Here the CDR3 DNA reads TGTGCCAGCAGCTTAGTAGGGGTTTGGGGCACTGAAGCTTTCTTT. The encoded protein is CASSLVGVWGTEAFF.

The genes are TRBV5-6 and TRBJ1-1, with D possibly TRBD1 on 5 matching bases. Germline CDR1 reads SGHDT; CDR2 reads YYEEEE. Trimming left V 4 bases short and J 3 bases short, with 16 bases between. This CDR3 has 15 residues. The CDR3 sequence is CASSAWAGIDTEAFF. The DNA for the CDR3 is TGTGCCAGCAGCGCTTGGGCAGGGATAGACACTGAAGCTTTCTTT.

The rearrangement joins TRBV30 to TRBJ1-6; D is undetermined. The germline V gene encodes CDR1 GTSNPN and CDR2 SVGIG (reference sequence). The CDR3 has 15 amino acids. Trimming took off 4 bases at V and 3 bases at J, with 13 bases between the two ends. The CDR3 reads CAWTRQQDYNSPLHF. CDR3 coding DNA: TGTGCCTGGACCCGTCAACAAGACTATAATTCACCCCTCCACTTT. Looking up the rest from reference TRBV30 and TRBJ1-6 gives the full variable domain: SQTIHQWPATLVQPVGSPLSLECTVEGTSNPNLYWYRQAAGRGLQLLFYSVGIGQISSEVPQNLSASRPQDRQFILSSKKLLLSDSGFYLCAWTRQQDYNSPLHFGNGTRLTVT.

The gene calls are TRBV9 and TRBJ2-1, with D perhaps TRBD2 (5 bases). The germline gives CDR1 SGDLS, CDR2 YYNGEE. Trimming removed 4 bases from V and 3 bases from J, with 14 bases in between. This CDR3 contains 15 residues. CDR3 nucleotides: TGTGCCAGCAGCTCGGGAAACCGGAACTACAATGAGCAGTTCTTC. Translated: CASSSGNRNYNEQFF.

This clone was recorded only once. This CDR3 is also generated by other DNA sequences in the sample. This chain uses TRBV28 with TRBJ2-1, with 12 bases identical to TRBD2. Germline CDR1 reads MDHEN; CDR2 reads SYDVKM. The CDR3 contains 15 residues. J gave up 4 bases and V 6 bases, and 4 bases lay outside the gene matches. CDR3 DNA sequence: TGTGCCAGCAGCCCCGGGACTAGCGGGTACAATGAGCAGTTCTTC. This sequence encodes CASSPGTSGYNEQFF. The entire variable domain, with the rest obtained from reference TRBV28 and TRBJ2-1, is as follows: DVKVTQSSRYLVKRTGEKVFLECVQDMDHENMFWYRQDPGLGLRLIYFSYDVKMKEKGDIPEGYSVSREKKERFSLILESASTNQTSMYLCASSPGTSGYNEQFFGPGTRLTVL.

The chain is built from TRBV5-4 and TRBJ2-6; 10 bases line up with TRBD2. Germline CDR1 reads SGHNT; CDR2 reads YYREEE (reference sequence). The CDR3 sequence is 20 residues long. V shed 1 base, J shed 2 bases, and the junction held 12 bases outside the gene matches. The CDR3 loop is CASSLTSGILLFTGANVLTF. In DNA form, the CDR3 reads TGTGCCAGCAGCTTGACTAGCGGGATACTACTCTTTACTGGGGCCAACGTCCTGACTTTC.

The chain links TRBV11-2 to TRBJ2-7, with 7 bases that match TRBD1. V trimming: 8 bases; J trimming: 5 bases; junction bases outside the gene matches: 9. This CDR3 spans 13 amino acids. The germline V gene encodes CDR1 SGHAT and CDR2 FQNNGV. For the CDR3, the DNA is TGTGCCAGCTCGCGACAGGGTGAGGACGAGCAGTACTTC. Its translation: CASSRQGEDEQYF.

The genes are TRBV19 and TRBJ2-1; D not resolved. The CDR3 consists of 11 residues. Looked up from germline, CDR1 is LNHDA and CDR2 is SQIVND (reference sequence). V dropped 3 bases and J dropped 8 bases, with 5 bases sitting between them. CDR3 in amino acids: CASSISDEQFF. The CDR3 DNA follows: TGTGCCAGTAGTATCAGTGATGAGCAGTTCTTC.

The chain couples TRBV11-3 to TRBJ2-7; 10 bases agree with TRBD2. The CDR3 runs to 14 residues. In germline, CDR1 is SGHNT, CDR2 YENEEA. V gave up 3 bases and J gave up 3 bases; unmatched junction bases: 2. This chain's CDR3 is CASSFGLADYEQYF. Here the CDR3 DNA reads TGTGCCAGCAGCTTCGGACTAGCGGACTACGAGCAGTACTTC.

The CDR3 nucleotides are TGCGCCAGCAGCCAAGGGTCTTTGGTTAGGGCCCGACAGCCCCAGCATTTT. It codes for CASSQGSLVRARQPQHF. The J gene is TRBJ1-5, the V gene TRBV4-1; D ambiguous. Germline values: CDR1 MGHRA, CDR2 YSYEKL. The CDR3 is 17 amino acids. V gave up 1 base and J gave up 7 bases, with 20 bases separating them.

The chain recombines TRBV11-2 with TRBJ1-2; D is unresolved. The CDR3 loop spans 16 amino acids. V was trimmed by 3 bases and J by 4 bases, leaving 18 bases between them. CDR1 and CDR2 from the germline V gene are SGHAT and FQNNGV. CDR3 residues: CASSLFPPVIPYGYTF. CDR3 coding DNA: TGTGCCAGCAGCTTGTTCCCGCCGGTCATCCCCTATGGCTACACCTTC.

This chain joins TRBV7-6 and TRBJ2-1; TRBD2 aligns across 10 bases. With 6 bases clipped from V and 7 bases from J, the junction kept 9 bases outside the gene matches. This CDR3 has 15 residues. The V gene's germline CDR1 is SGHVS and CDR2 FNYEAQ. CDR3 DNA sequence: TGTGCCAGCAGTGCAACTAGCGGGATTGGAAATGAGCAGTTCTTC. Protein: CASSATSGIGNEQFF.

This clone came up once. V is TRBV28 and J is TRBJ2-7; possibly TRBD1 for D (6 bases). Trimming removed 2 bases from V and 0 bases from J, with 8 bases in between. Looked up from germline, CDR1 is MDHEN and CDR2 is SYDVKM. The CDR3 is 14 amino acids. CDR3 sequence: CASSLRQVSYEQYF. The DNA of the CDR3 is TGTGCCAGCAGTTTACGACAGGTCTCCTACGAGCAGTACTTC.

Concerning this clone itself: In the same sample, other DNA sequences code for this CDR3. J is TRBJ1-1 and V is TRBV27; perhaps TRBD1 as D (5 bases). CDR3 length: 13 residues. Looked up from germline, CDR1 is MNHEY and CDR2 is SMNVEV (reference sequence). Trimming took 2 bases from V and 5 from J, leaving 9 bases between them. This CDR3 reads CASSLGGGTEAFF. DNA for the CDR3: TGTGCCAGCAGTTTAGGGGGTGGAACTGAAGCTTTCTTT.

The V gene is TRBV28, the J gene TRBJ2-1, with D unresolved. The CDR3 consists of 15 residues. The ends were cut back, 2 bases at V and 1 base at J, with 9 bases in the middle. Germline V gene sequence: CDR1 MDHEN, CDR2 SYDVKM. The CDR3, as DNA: TGTGCCAGCAGTTTAGGTGTACGGTCCTACAATGAGCAGTTCTTC. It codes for CASSLGVRSYNEQFF.

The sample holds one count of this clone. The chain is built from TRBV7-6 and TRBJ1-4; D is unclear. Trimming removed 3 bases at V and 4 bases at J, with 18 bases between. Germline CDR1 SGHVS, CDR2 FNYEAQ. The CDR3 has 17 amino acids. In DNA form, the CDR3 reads TGTGCCAGCAGCTTTGAATATAATTCCAGACTTAATGAAAAACTGTTTTTT. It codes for CASSFEYNSRLNEKLFF.

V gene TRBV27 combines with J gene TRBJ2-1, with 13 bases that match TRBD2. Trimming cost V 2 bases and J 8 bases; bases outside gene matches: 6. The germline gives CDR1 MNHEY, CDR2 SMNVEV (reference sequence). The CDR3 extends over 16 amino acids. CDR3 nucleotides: TGTGCCAGCAGTTTAAGTCGACTAGCGGGAGGTGATGAGCAGTTCTTC. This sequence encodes CASSLSRLAGGDEQFF.

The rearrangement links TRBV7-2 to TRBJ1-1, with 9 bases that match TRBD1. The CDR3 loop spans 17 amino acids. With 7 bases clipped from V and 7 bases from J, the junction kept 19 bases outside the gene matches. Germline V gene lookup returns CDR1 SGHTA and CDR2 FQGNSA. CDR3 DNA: TGTGCCAGCACCGCGGTCTACTACAGGGGGCGCTGGATTGAAGCTTTCTTT. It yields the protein CASTAVYYRGRWIEAFF.

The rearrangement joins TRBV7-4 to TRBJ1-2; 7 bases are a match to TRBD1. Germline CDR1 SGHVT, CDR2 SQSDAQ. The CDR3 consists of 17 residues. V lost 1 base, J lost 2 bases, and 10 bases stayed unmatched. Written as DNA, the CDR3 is TGTGCCAGCAGCTTAGTTCGACAGGGCGGGACCAACTATGGCTACACCTTC. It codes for CASSLVRQGGTNYGYTF.

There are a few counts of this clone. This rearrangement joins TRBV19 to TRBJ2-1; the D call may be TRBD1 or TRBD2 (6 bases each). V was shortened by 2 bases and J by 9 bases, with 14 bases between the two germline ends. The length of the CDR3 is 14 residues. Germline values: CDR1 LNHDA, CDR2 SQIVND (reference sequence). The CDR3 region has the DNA TGTGCCAGTAGTATAAGGGGGGTACCGGGTGAGCAGTTCTTC. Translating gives CASSIRGVPGEQFF.

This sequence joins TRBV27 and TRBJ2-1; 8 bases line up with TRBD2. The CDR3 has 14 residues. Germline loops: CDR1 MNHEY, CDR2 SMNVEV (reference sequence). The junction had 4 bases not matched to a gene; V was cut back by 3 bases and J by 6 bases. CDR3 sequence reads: CASSFSGVPNEQFF. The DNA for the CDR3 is TGTGCCAGCAGTTTTAGCGGGGTACCCAATGAGCAGTTCTTC.

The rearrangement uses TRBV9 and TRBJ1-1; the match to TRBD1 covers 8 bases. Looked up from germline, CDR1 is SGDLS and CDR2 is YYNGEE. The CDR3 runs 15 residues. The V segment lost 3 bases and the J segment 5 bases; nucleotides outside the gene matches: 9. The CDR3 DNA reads TGTGCCAGCAGCGCCCCGGACAGGGCAGGGACTGAAGCTTTCTTT. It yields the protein CASSAPDRAGTEAFF.